The entry below describes one TCR beta chain. What it binds is not known. This sample was included in a study of T cells in Graves' hyperthyroidism and ophthalmopathy. The CDR3 consists of 16 residues. From germline, CDR1 is MNHEY and CDR2 SVGAGI. The junction had 8 bases not matched to a gene; V was cut back by 0 bases and J by 7 bases. Study-level results: For ophthalmopathy, model prediction preceded onset by a median about 6.4 months. The majority of expanded thyroid clonotypes above 0.001 also appeared in blood.

Using RNA transcripts as the source, TCR beta CDR3 regions were amplified. An initial round of RT-PCR targeting the TCR CDR3 relied on the HTBI primer set. TCRdb redid the calling of the multiplex PCR reads with MiXCR, one entry per CDR3 protein. The sample includes a few hundred thousand distinct CDR3 sequences, about 15% seen only once; the top ten take roughly 33%. It was considered stable Graves' hyperthyroidism when ophthalmopathy did not progress within 18 months. Hyperthyroidism, newly diagnosed and lasting under 2 months, affected patients aged 18 to 65. This clonotype originated in a woman aged 25 to 45 with Graves' hyperthyroidism. The genes are TRBV6-5 and TRBJ2-1; 8 bases are a match to TRBD2. Sequencing was carried out using blood. The CDR3 protein is CASSYSVGRGGNEQFF. CDR3 nucleotides: TGTGCCAGCAGTTACTCGGTCGGGAGGGGAGGTAATGAGCAGTTCTTC.